This T cell receptor (beta chain) was found in a study of blood T cell repertoires in COVID-19. Study-level information: The samples span acute and convalescent COVID-19 from the United States, Italy and Spain. The analysed material was cDNA or gDNA that came from T cells, B-cell-depleted T cells, or PBMCs.

Authors' processing steps: Nucleated cell counts were estimated from reference gene primer amplification. Sequenced by immunoSEQ multiplex PCR; TCRdb stores in-frame clones only, minus some. The V and J calls and the clone size are those of that table, but D and trimming were determined from the DNA. This table holds tens of thousands of clones, 80% to 95% found once. This clone was observed a few times. The germline CDR1 and CDR2 sequences are SEHNR and FQNEAQ (reference sequence). V gave up 5 bases and J gave up 3 bases, with 13 bases separating them. The length of the CDR3 is 14 residues. The sequencing sample was made of peripheral blood. The J gene is TRBJ2-5, the V gene TRBV7-9, with D perhaps TRBD1 (6 bases). The source is a human donor in a cohort sampled during active COVID-19. The CDR3 reads CASSVTGWEETQYF. CDR3 in DNA: TGTGCCAGCAGCGTGACAGGATGGGAAGAGACCCAGTACTTC.